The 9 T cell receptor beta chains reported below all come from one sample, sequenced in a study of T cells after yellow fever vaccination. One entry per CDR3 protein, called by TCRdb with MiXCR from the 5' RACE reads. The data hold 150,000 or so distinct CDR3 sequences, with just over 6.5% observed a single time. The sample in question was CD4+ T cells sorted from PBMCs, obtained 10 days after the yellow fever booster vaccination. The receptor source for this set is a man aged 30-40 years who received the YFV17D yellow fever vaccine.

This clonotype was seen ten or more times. CDR3 in amino acids: CASSRGIDGSSYEQYF. The DNA of the CDR3 is TGTGCCAGTAGCCGAGGCATCGACGGGAGCTCCTACGAGCAGTACTTC. This chain uses TRBV19 with TRBJ2-7; D perhaps matches TRBD2 (6 bases). There are 16 residues in the CDR3. Germline-derived CDR1 and CDR2 are LNHDA and SQIVND (reference sequence). Trimming cost V 6 bases and J 0 bases, with 18 bases left between them.

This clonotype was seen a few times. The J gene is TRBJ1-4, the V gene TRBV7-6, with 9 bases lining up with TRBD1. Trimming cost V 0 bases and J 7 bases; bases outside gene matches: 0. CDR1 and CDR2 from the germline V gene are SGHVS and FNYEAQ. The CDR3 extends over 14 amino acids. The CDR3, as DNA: TGTGCCAGCAGCTTAGCGGGACAGGGTGAAAAACTGTTTTTT. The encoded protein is CASSLAGQGEKLFF.

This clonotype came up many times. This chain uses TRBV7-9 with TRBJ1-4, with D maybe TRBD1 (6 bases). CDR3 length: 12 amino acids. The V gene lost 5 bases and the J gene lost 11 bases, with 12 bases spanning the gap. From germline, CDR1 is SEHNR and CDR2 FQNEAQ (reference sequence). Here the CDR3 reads CASSPAGHKLFF. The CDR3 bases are TGTGCCAGCAGCCCTGCGGGACATAAACTGTTTTTT. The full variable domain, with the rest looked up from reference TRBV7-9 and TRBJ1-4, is DTGVSQNPRHKITKRGQNVTFRCDPISEHNRLYWYRQTLGQGPEFLTYFQNEAQLEKSRLLSDRFSAERPKGSFSTLEIQRTEQGDSAMYLCASSPAGHKLFFGSGTQLSVL.

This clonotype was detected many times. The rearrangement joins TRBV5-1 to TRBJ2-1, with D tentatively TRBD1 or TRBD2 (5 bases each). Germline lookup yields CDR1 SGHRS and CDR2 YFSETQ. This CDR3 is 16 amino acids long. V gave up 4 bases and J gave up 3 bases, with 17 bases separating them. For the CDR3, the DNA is TGCGCCAGCAGCGGGGATTGGGGGAACGTCTACAATGAGCAGTTCTTC. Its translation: CASSGDWGNVYNEQFF. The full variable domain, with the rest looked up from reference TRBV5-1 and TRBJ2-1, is KAGVTQTPRYLIKTRGQQVTLSCSPISGHRSVSWYQQTPGQGLQFLFEYFSETQRNKGNFPGRFSGRQFSNSRSEMNVSTLELGDSALYLCASSGDWGNVYNEQFFGPGTRLTVL.

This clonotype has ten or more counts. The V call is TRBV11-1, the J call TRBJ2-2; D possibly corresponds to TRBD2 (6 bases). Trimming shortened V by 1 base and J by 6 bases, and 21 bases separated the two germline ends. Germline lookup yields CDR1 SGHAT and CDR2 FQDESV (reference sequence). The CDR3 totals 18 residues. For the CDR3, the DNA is TGTGCCAGCAGCTTAGGCCGCTCGGGAGAGACCTCAGCCGGGGAGCTGTTTTTT. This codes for CASSLGRSGETSAGELFF.

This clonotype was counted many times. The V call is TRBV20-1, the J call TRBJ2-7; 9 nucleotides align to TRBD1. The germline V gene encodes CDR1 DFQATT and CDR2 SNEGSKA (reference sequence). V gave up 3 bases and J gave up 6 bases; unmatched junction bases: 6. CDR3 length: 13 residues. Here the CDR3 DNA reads TGCAGTGCTAGTCGGGGACAGGGTGGCGAGCAGTACTTC. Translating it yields CSASRGQGGEQYF.

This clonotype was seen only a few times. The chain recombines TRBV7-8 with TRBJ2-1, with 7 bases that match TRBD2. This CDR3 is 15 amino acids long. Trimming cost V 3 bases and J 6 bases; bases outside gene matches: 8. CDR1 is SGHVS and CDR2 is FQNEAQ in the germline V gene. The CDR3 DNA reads TGTGCCAGCAGCTTGGTAGCGGGCCCACTCAATGAGCAGTTCTTC. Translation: CASSLVAGPLNEQFF.

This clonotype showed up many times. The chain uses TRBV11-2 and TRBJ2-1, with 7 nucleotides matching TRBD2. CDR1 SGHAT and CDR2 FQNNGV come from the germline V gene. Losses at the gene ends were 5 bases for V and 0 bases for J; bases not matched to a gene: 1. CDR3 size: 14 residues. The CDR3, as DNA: TGTGCCAGCAGCATAGCGGGCTCCTACAATGAGCAGTTCTTC. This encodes CASSIAGSYNEQFF.

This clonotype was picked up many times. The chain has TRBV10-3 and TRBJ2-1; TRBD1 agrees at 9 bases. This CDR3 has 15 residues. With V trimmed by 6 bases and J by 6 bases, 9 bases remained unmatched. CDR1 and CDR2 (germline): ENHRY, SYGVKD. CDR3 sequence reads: CAIRSRDRVVNEQFF. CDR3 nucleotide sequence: TGTGCCATCAGGAGCCGGGACAGGGTGGTCAATGAGCAGTTCTTC.